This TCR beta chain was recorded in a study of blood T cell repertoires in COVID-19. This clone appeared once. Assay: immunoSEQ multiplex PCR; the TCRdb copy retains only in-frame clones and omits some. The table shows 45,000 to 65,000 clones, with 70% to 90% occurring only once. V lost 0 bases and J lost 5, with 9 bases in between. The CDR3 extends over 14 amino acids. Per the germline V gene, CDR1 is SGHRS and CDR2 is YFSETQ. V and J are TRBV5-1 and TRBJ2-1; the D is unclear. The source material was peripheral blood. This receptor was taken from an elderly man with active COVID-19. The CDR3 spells CASSLGQVNNEQFF. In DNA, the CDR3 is TGCGCCAGCAGCTTGGGGCAGGTCAACAATGAGCAGTTCTTC.